These 17 T cell receptor beta chains were sequenced from one sample in a study of T cell responses to AZD1222 COVID-19 vaccine. The data were produced by immunoSEQ multiplex PCR, yet TCRdb's version contains in-frame clones alone and is incomplete. The sample carries roughly 120,000 clones, roughly nine tenths recorded once. The sequences come from peripheral blood, collected on day 0 of AZD1222 vaccination. The origin of the receptors is an adult in good health.

J is TRBJ1-5 and V is TRBV5-5; D may be TRBD1 (5 bases). Between the trimmed V and J ends, which lost 2 bases and 5 bases, there was a span of 11 bases. CDR1 is SGHKS, CDR2 YYEKEE, per germline (reference sequence). The CDR3 sequence is 14 residues long. In DNA form, the CDR3 reads TGTGCCAGCAGCTTAAACGTGGGGGATCAGCCCCAGCATTTT. Encoded protein: CASSLNVGDQPQHF.

The chain is built from TRBV6-2 or TRBV6-3 and TRBJ2-7; D call uncertain. From germline, CDR1 is MNHEY and CDR2 SVGEGT. V was clipped by 1 base and J by 7 bases, with 5 bases between them. CDR3 length: 11 residues. In DNA form, the CDR3 reads TGTGCCAGCAGTTACTGGGGTGAGCAGTACTTC. Translated: CASSYWGEQYF.

The V gene is TRBV29-1, the J gene TRBJ1-3; a possible D gene is TRBD1 (6 bases). The CDR3 has 15 amino acids. V lost 6 bases to trimming and J lost 2 bases, with 17 bases between them. Germline loops: CDR1 SQVTM, CDR2 ANQGSEA. The CDR3: CSVSGGGGPGNTIYF. CDR3 DNA sequence: TGCAGCGTCTCGGGAGGGGGGGGACCTGGAAACACCATATATTTT.

Remarks on this clone: An end of the junction differs from the germline gene, which may be a read error. This rearrangement joins TRBV6-5 to TRBJ2-7, with unresolved D. The germline gives CDR1 MNHEY, CDR2 SVGAGI. The CDR3 extends over 11 amino acids. As DNA, the CDR3 is TGTGCCAGCAGTCACTCCTACGAGCAGTACTTC. Amino acid sequence: CASSHSYEQYF.

V gene TRBV2 combines with J gene TRBJ1-5; tentatively, D is TRBD1 (6 bases). The V end lost 6 bases, the J end lost 4 bases, and 13 bases lay between the germline ends. Germline CDR1 and CDR2: SNHLY and FYNNEI. The CDR3 runs to 14 residues. In DNA, the CDR3 is TGTGCCAGCAGGGGTCAAGGGGGAAATCAGCCCCAGCATTTT. It is translated as CASRGQGGNQPQHF.

This chain joins TRBV10-3 and TRBJ2-7; D is possibly TRBD2 (6 bases). V was cut by 0 bases and J by 4 bases, with 10 bases left in between. CDR1 is ENHRY and CDR2 is SYGVKD in the germline V gene. This CDR3 has 14 amino acids. CDR3 sequence reads: CAISESMTSYEQYF. In DNA form, the CDR3 reads TGTGCCATCAGTGAGTCGATGACTAGTTACGAGCAGTACTTC.

The chain recombines TRBV5-1 with TRBJ2-5; D is uncertain. There are 15 residues in the CDR3. CDR1 and CDR2 from the germline V gene are SGHRS and YFSETQ. V was clipped by 2 bases and J by 3 bases, with 14 bases between them. In DNA form, the CDR3 reads TGCGCCAGCAGCTTTGGTCACTACCATGAAGAGACCCAGTACTTC. This sequence encodes CASSFGHYHEETQYF.

J is TRBJ2-2 and V is TRBV7-8; D is uncertain. This CDR3 spans 14 amino acids. Germline loops: CDR1 SGHVS, CDR2 FQNEAQ. V was clipped by 2 bases and J by 5 bases, with 9 bases between them. CDR3 region: CASSLRDGTGELFF. The CDR3 DNA is TGTGCCAGCAGCTTACGTGACGGGACCGGGGAGCTGTTTTTT. The entire variable domain, with the rest obtained from reference TRBV7-8 and TRBJ2-2, is as follows: GAGVSQSPRYKVAKRGQDVALRCDPISGHVSLFWYQQALGQGPEFLTYFQNEAQLDKSGLPSDRFFAERPEGSVSTLKIQRTQQEDSAVYLCASSLRDGTGELFFGEGSRLTVL.

This clone was detected only a few times. This chain links TRBV5-1 with TRBJ2-3; D is unresolved. The V gene lost 1 base and the J gene lost 7 bases, with 10 bases spanning the gap. The CDR3 spans 13 residues. The germline V gene encodes CDR1 SGHRS and CDR2 YFSETQ. DNA for the CDR3: TGCGCCAGCAGCTTGTCTGGCAGTTATACGCAGTATTTT. Translation: CASSLSGSYTQYF.

The chain has TRBV29-1 and TRBJ2-3; D may be TRBD2 (5 bases). Trimming shortened V by 2 bases and J by 3 bases, and 12 bases separated the two germline ends. Germline values: CDR1 SQVTM, CDR2 ANQGSEA. This CDR3 has 14 amino acids. The CDR3 sequence is CSVESSFRTDTQYF. CDR3 in DNA: TGCAGCGTTGAATCTAGCTTCAGGACAGATACGCAGTATTTT.

The chain combines TRBV7-9 with TRBJ1-2, with D unresolved. Germline CDR1 is SEHNR and CDR2 is FQNEAQ (reference sequence). The CDR3 consists of 15 residues. Between the trimmed V and J ends, which lost 1 base and 1 base, there was a span of 10 bases. The DNA of the CDR3 is TGTGCCAGCAGCTTAGTTGCCGGGTTTAACTATGGCTACACCTTC. Translating it yields CASSLVAGFNYGYTF. The entire variable domain, with the rest obtained from reference TRBV7-9 and TRBJ1-2, is as follows: DTGVSQNPRHKITKRGQNVTFRCDPISEHNRLYWYRQTLGQGPEFLTYFQNEAQLEKSRLLSDRFSAERPKGSFSTLEIQRTEQGDSAMYLCASSLVAGFNYGYTFGSGTRLTVV.

V and J are TRBV5-4 and TRBJ2-3; 11 nucleotides line up with TRBD2. The CDR3 has 15 residues. Germline CDR1 reads SGHNT; CDR2 reads YYREEE (reference sequence). V was clipped by 4 bases and J by 3 bases; unmatched bases: 4. This CDR3 reads CASSAASGRTDTQYF. The CDR3 nucleotides read TGTGCCAGCAGCGCCGCTAGCGGGAGGACAGATACGCAGTATTTT.

This chain joins TRBV7-9 and TRBJ2-7, with 10 positions matching TRBD2. The CDR3 spans 15 residues. The ends lost 1 base at V and 3 bases at J; junction bases unmatched: 3. Germline V gene data show CDR1 as SEHNR and CDR2 as FQNEAQ (reference sequence). The CDR3 DNA is TGTGCCAGCAGCTTAGTTGCTAGCGGGAGCTACGAGCAGTACTTC. It translates to CASSLVASGSYEQYF. Using reference TRBV7-9 and TRBJ2-7 for the parts outside the CDR3, the full variable domain is DTGVSQNPRHKITKRGQNVTFRCDPISEHNRLYWYRQTLGQGPEFLTYFQNEAQLEKSRLLSDRFSAERPKGSFSTLEIQRTEQGDSAMYLCASSLVASGSYEQYFGPGTRLTVT.

The rearrangement joins TRBV18 to TRBJ2-7; 7 nucleotides agree with TRBD1. CDR3 length: 14 residues. The V segment lost 2 bases and the J segment 2 bases; nucleotides outside the gene matches: 3. CDR1 and CDR2 from the germline V gene are KGHSH and LQKENI. CDR3: CASSPGQATYEQYF. The CDR3, as DNA: TGTGCCAGCTCACCAGGACAGGCCACCTACGAGCAGTACTTC.

The chain employs TRBV4-3 and TRBJ2-1, with D possibly matching TRBD2 (5 bases). This CDR3 spans 14 amino acids. Trimming removed 4 bases at V and 7 bases at J, with 14 bases between. Germline lookup yields CDR1 LGHNA and CDR2 YSLEER. CDR3 protein: CASSPLGGRNEQFF. Here the CDR3 DNA reads TGCGCCAGCAGCCCCCTAGGCGGGCGGAATGAGCAGTTCTTC.

This clone appeared a single time. The chain recombines TRBV12-5 with TRBJ1-1; TRBD1 aligns across 9 bases. The CDR3 contains 16 residues. The germline V gene has CDR1 LGHNT and CDR2 FRNRAP. With 5 bases clipped from V and 0 bases from J, the junction kept 7 bases outside the gene matches. As DNA, the CDR3 is TGTGCTAGTGGTACTCCGGGACAGGGCGTGAACACTGAAGCTTTCTTT. Its protein is CASGTPGQGVNTEAFF. Filled out from reference TRBV12-5 and TRBJ1-1, the complete variable domain reads DARVTQTPRHKVTEMGQEVTMRCQPILGHNTVFWYRQTMMQGLELLAYFRNRAPLDDSGMPKDRFSAEMPDATLATLKIQPSEPRDSAVYFCASGTPGQGVNTEAFFGQGTRLTVV.

This chain uses TRBV20-1 with TRBJ2-7; D not certain. The CDR3 spans 11 residues. V was shortened by 6 bases and J by 3 bases, with 9 bases between the two germline ends. Germline V gene data show CDR1 as DFQATT and CDR2 as SNEGSKA (reference sequence). The CDR3 nucleotides are TGCAGTGCCGAACTCATCTACGAGCAGTACTTC. Its translation is CSAELIYEQYF.